Listed here are 13 T cell receptor beta chains from one sample, sequenced in a study of blood T cell repertoires in COVID-19. Some clones are missing from TCRdb's copy, which holds only in-frame ones; the method was immunoSEQ multiplex PCR. Among 300,000 to 350,000 clones, approximately 88% were seen once, and the ten largest hold under 6%. The sequencing input was PBMCs or T cells enriched from blood (not recorded which). The source of these receptors is a man younger than 45 who had recovered from COVID-19.

This rearrangement joins TRBV6-5 to TRBJ1-4, with D unclear. Germline-derived CDR1 and CDR2 are MNHEY and SVGAGI. Trimming took 6 bases from V and 6 from J, leaving 8 bases between them. CDR3 size: 12 residues. The CDR3 protein is CASRALDEKLFF. CDR3 DNA sequence: TGTGCCAGCAGAGCTTTGGATGAAAAACTGTTTTTT.

The chain recombines TRBV28 with TRBJ1-5; tentative D call: TRBD1 (6 bases). The germline V gene encodes CDR1 MDHEN and CDR2 SYDVKM. The CDR3 consists of 16 residues. Trimming removed 1 base at V and 1 base at J, with 11 bases between. The CDR3 reads CASSLFQGYSNQPQHF. The CDR3 DNA is TGTGCCAGCAGTTTATTCCAGGGGTACAGCAATCAGCCCCAGCATTTT.

This clone appeared once. This rearrangement joins TRBV6-5 to TRBJ2-7; TRBD1 matches at 9 bases. Germline V gene data show CDR1 as MNHEY and CDR2 as SVGAGI. This CDR3 spans 14 amino acids. Trimming at V came to 6 bases and at J to 5 bases, leaving 8 bases not matched to a gene. The CDR3 sequence: CASSIGQGYHEQYF. The CDR3 DNA follows: TGTGCCAGCAGCATTGGACAGGGGTATCACGAGCAGTACTTC.

The CDR3 is CASSLGPRDSNEKLFF. CDR3 in DNA: TGTGCCAGCAGTTTAGGACCCCGGGACAGCAATGAAAAACTGTTTTTT. The chain links TRBV28 to TRBJ1-4; 7 nucleotides match TRBD1. Trimming removed 2 bases from V and 5 bases from J; junction bases left unmatched: 8. This CDR3 has 16 amino acids. Germline CDR1 reads MDHEN; CDR2 reads SYDVKM.

The chain couples TRBV18 to TRBJ2-6; D might be TRBD1 (5 bases). The germline CDR1 and CDR2 sequences are KGHSH and LQKENI. Trimming shortened V by 5 bases and J by 2 bases, and 10 bases separated the two germline ends. This CDR3 has 15 residues. The CDR3 coding sequence is TGTGCCAGCTCAAGCAGGGTGGCTGGGGCCAACGTCCTGACTTTC. Encoded protein: CASSSRVAGANVLTF. The complete variable domain, with remaining parts taken from reference TRBV18 and TRBJ2-6, reads NAGVMQNPRHLVRRRGQEARLRCSPMKGHSHVYWYRQLPEEGLKFMVYLQKENIIDESGMPKERFSAEFPKEGPSILRIQQVVRGDSAAYFCASSSRVAGANVLTFGAGSRLTVL.

This chain links TRBV5-6 with TRBJ2-7; 8 nucleotides align to TRBD1. This CDR3 is built from 16 residues. V was pared by 4 bases and J by 0 bases, with 9 bases of the junction left unmatched. The V gene's germline CDR1 is SGHDT and CDR2 YYEEEE. CDR3 in DNA: TGTGCCAGCAGCATAAGCACAGGGGGACTCTCCTACGAGCAGTACTTC. It encodes CASSISTGGLSYEQYF.

V is TRBV10-1 and J is TRBJ1-1; D is possibly TRBD1 (5 bases). V was cut by 3 bases and J by 2 bases, with 10 bases left in between. Germline V CDR1 and CDR2: WNHNN, SYGVQD (reference sequence). There are 14 residues in the CDR3. The CDR3 sequence: CASSDGGVNTEAFF. CDR3 in DNA: TGCGCCAGCAGTGACGGAGGGGTAAACACTGAAGCTTTCTTT.

V gene TRBV19 combines with J gene TRBJ1-4; 8 nucleotides match TRBD1. Germline CDR1 LNHDA, CDR2 SQIVND (reference sequence). The CDR3 contains 13 residues. Trimming took 6 bases from V and 8 from J; bases not matched to a gene: 5. Here the CDR3 reads CASSNRGGEKLFF. The DNA of the CDR3 is TGTGCCAGTAGCAACAGGGGGGGGGAAAAACTGTTTTTT. Full variable domain (rest looked up from reference TRBV19 and TRBJ1-4): DGGITQSPKYLFRKEGQNVTLSCEQNLNHDAMYWYRQDPGQGLRLIYYSQIVNDFQKGDIAEGYSVSREKKESFPLTVTSAQKNPTAFYLCASSNRGGEKLFFGSGTQLSVL.

This clone was counted only a few times. This rearrangement joins TRBV5-1 to TRBJ2-2; TRBD2 might be the D (7 bases). V shed 2 bases and J shed 7 bases, with 21 bases lying between them. CDR1 SGHRS and CDR2 YFSETQ come from the germline V gene. This CDR3 region has 17 residues. This chain's CDR3 is CASSLFPGGSQGGELFF. The CDR3 nucleotides are TGCGCCAGCAGCTTATTTCCGGGGGGCTCCCAAGGCGGGGAGCTGTTTTTT.

The genes are TRBV5-1 and TRBJ2-7; 10 nucleotides match TRBD1. V lost 4 bases, J lost 4 bases, and 5 bases stayed unmatched. The CDR3 contains 14 residues. Per germline, CDR1 SGHRS and CDR2 YFSETQ. The CDR3 sequence: CASSPDRGTYEQYF. DNA of the CDR3: TGCGCCAGCAGCCCGGACAGGGGGACTTACGAGCAGTACTTC.

The chain recombines TRBV15 with TRBJ2-2, with 8 bases aligning to TRBD1. The CDR3 has 16 amino acids. Germline V gives CDR1 LNHNV, CDR2 YYDKDF (reference sequence). The trim removed 0 bases at V and 5 bases at J, leaving 5 bases unmatched. The CDR3 nucleotides read TGTGCCACCAGCAGAGACCGGACAGGGCCAACCGGGGAGCTGTTTTTT. It is translated as CATSRDRTGPTGELFF.

The rearrangement uses TRBV10-3 and TRBJ1-4; tentative D call: TRBD1 (5 bases). V lost 0 bases and J lost 10, with 12 bases in between. The CDR3 is 14 residues long. Germline CDR1 reads ENHRY; CDR2 reads SYGVKD. DNA of the CDR3: TGTGCCATCAGTGAGTCGGGCCCCGGGGGAAAACTGTTTTTT. Translation gives CAISESGPGGKLFF.

CDR3 in amino acids: CASTHGRGRAGNTIYF. CDR3 sequence (DNA): TGTGCCAGCACCCATGGCCGGGGAAGGGCTGGAAACACCATATATTTT. V and J are TRBV28 and TRBJ1-3; D unclear. Germline V gene lookup returns CDR1 MDHEN and CDR2 SYDVKM. V shed 7 bases and J shed 2 bases, with 18 bases lying between them. The CDR3 spans 16 residues.